The 14 T cell receptor beta chains listed next were all sequenced from one sample in a study of T-cell reconstitution after alpha-beta-depleted transplantation in children. TCRbeta library construction was performed incorporating unique molecular identifiers. MiXCR was run by TCRdb on the PCR reads, yielding one entry per CDR3 protein. The sample consists of about 980,000 distinct CDR3 sequences, about 31% of them appearing once. The specimen comprised PBMCs, mostly from graft donor cells, sampled 360 days after TCRalphabeta/CD19-depleted stem cell transplant. The source of these receptors is a boy in the first two years of life who had a stem cell transplant for SCID, so the T cells may come from the graft donor.

The rearrangement links TRBV12-3 or TRBV12-4 to TRBJ2-3; D gene uncertain. The CDR3 loop spans 13 amino acids. V was cut by 5 bases and J by 2 bases, with 8 bases left in between. CDR3 coding DNA: TGTGCCAGCAGTCGGTGGTACACAGATACGCAGTATTTT. This codes for CASSRWYTDTQYF.

In this sample, this clonotype turned up a few times. This chain's CDR3 is CASSFGPIAKNIQYF. CDR3 sequence (DNA): TGTGCCAGCAGCTTCGGACCTATAGCCAAAAACATTCAGTACTTC. J is TRBJ2-4 and V is TRBV7-2; D is unclear. Trimming pared 3 bases from V and 0 bases from J, leaving 9 bases between. The CDR3 has 15 residues. From germline, CDR1 is SGHTA and CDR2 FQGNSA.

This sequence joins TRBV3-1 and TRBJ1-1, with 9 bases lining up with TRBD1. This CDR3 spans 15 amino acids. J gave up 8 bases and V 0 bases, and 7 bases lay outside the gene matches. The germline V gene encodes CDR1 LGHDT and CDR2 YNNKEL (reference sequence). CDR3 residues: CASSQEVFGTGEAFF. CDR3 nucleotides: TGTGCCAGCAGCCAAGAAGTCTTCGGGACAGGGGAAGCTTTCTTT.

The V call is TRBV12-3 or TRBV12-4, the J call TRBJ2-7; no definite D call. V was trimmed by 2 bases and J by 2 bases, leaving 10 bases between them. CDR3 length equals 14 residues. Written as DNA, the CDR3 is TGTGCCAGCAGTTTACCGTCCCGGGCCTACGAGCAGTACTTC. It is translated as CASSLPSRAYEQYF.

The chain couples TRBV15 to TRBJ2-1, with a tentative D call TRBD2 (6 bases). The V end lost 9 bases, the J end lost 7 bases, and 10 bases lay between the germline ends. Per the germline V gene, CDR1 is LNHNV and CDR2 is YYDKDF (reference sequence). The CDR3 sequence is 11 residues long. In DNA form, the CDR3 reads TGTGCCACTGAGGCGGGGAATGAGCAGTTCTTC. The encoded protein is CATEAGNEQFF.

The chain is built from TRBV12-3 or TRBV12-4 and TRBJ2-7; D uncertain. With 2 bases removed from V and 2 bases from J, the gap between germline ends came to 10 bases. The CDR3 covers 14 residues. CDR3 region: CASSLLGLAYEQYF. The CDR3 DNA is TGTGCCAGCAGTTTACTAGGGCTAGCCTACGAGCAGTACTTC.

DNA for the CDR3: TGTGCCAGCAGTTATCCGCCGCGGGACAGGGGAACAGATACGCAGTATTTT. It yields the protein CASSYPPRDRGTDTQYF. The rearrangement uses TRBV6-5 and TRBJ2-3; 10 nucleotides agree with TRBD1. J was trimmed by 3 bases and V by 3 bases; bases with no gene match: 9. CDR1 and CDR2 from the germline V gene are MNHEY and SVGAGI. There are 17 residues in the CDR3.

This clonotype turned up a few times. CDR3 in DNA: TGTGCCAGCAGCCTCCCGGGGCAGGGTCAGTTCTTC. Protein product: CASSLPGQGQFF. The genes are TRBV7-3 and TRBJ2-1; the D gene could be TRBD1 or TRBD2 (5 bases each). Germline V gene sequence: CDR1 SGHTA, CDR2 FQGTGA. Trimming shortened V by 5 bases and J by 13 bases, and 15 bases separated the two germline ends. CDR3 size: 12 residues.

This clonotype was found a few times. This rearrangement joins TRBV7-2 to TRBJ2-2, with 9 bases aligning to TRBD2. Trimming removed 0 bases from V and 4 bases from J; junction bases left unmatched: 3. Germline loops: CDR1 SGHTA, CDR2 FQGNSA. The CDR3 is made up of 16 amino acids. The CDR3 is CASSLAASGVTGELFF. DNA for the CDR3: TGTGCCAGCAGCTTAGCTGCTAGCGGGGTCACCGGGGAGCTGTTTTTT.

This clonotype was observed a few times. V is TRBV5-1 and J is TRBJ2-3; no definite D call. Trimming pared 1 base from V and 5 bases from J, leaving 8 bases between. This CDR3 has 13 amino acids. The germline CDR1 and CDR2 sequences are SGHRS and YFSETQ. CDR3 amino acids: CASSLLVGDTQYF. Here the CDR3 DNA reads TGCGCCAGCAGCTTGCTAGTAGGAGATACGCAGTATTTT.

V usage is TRBV7-9 and J usage is TRBJ2-7; a possible D gene is TRBD1 (5 bases). V lost 1 base, J lost 2 bases, and 15 bases lay in between. The CDR3 spans 16 residues. CDR1 SEHNR and CDR2 FQNEAQ come from the germline V gene (reference sequence). Here the CDR3 DNA reads TGTGCCAGCAGCTTAGTAGGGCAGGGAATCGCCTACGAGCAGTACTTC. Translating it yields CASSLVGQGIAYEQYF.

The sample holds a few counts of this clonotype. The chain is built from TRBV12-3 or TRBV12-4 and TRBJ2-3, with D perhaps TRBD1 or TRBD2 (6 bases each). V was pared by 10 bases and J by 1 base, with 21 bases between. CDR3 length: 16 residues. The CDR3 coding sequence is TGTGCCACCGTCCCCCGGGGGCTCACTCGCACAGATACGCAGTATTTT. It translates to CATVPRGLTRTDTQYF.

The J gene is TRBJ2-1, the V gene TRBV5-1, with TRBD1 identical over 10 bases. Germline CDR1 and CDR2: SGHRS and YFSETQ. This CDR3 spans 16 amino acids. V lost 0 bases, J lost 6 bases, and 6 bases stayed unmatched. CDR3: CASSLGWGQGFNEQFF. In DNA, the CDR3 is TGCGCCAGCAGCTTGGGGTGGGGACAGGGGTTCAATGAGCAGTTCTTC.

The rearrangement uses TRBV7-8 and TRBJ2-5; a possible D gene is TRBD1 (5 bases). V dropped 5 bases and J dropped 2 bases, with 15 bases sitting between them. Germline CDR1 and CDR2: SGHVS and FQNEAQ. The CDR3 runs to 15 residues. This CDR3 reads CASSPSPRVQETQYF. The CDR3 nucleotides are TGTGCCAGCAGCCCATCCCCCAGGGTACAAGAGACCCAGTACTTC.